Listed below are T cell receptor beta chains from one sample, sequenced in a study of CD8 T cells in Susac syndrome. TCRdb ran MiXCR on the immunoSEQ multiplex PCR reads and lists one entry per CDR3 protein. The table includes some 400,000 distinct CDR3 sequences, 75% to 90% detected once. Sequencing used CD8+ T cells from PBMCs. These receptors were obtained from a human donor with multiple sclerosis. Each CDR3 is given with its conserved first and last residue. The order of the fields is V gene, clone size, D gene, J gene, CDR3 DNA, CDR3 protein. D genes are given only for firm matches. Expanded clones get a size class; other rows say once, few or many, or leave the size out.

V: TRBV20-1; size: once; D: -; J: TRBJ2-1; DNA: TGCAGTGCTTTCCCCGGGGGCCCTGAGCAGTTCTTC; CDR3: CSAFPGGPEQFF
V: TRBV5-1; size: -; D: -; J: TRBJ1-6; DNA: TGCGCCAGCAGCTTAGGAGATGACCTGAGTAATTCACCCCTCCACTTT; CDR3: CASSLGDDLSNSPLHF
V: TRBV7-8; size: -; D: TRBD2; J: TRBJ2-3; DNA: TGTGCCACCCGAGCGGGGGGGCTATCAGATACGCAGTATTTT; CDR3: CATRAGGLSDTQYF
V: TRBV6-6; size: -; D: -; J: TRBJ2-7; DNA: TGTGCCAGCAGTTACGTGGTTGGCGGGTCTGACGAGGAGCAGTACTTC; CDR3: CASSYVVGGSDEEQYF
V: TRBV19; size: -; D: TRBD1; J: TRBJ2-2; DNA: TGTGCCAGTAGTATAAACTGGGACAGGTTCACCGGGGAGCTGTTTTTT; CDR3: CASSINWDRFTGELFF
V: TRBV28; size: -; D: -; J: TRBJ2-3; DNA: TGTGCCAGCAGCCCCGACGGCGACGCGGGGTTGGGCTCAGATACGCAGTATTTT; CDR3: CASSPDGDAGLGSDTQYF
V: TRBV2; size: -; D: -; J: TRBJ2-7; DNA: TGTGCCAGCAGTGAAGGGGCGGATCCCTTCTCCTACGAGCAGTACTTC; CDR3: CASSEGADPFSYEQYF
V: TRBV30; size: -; D: -; J: TRBJ2-1; DNA: TGTGCCTGGAGTGTACTCGGCGGCAGCTCCTACAATGAGCAGTTCTTC; CDR3: CAWSVLGGSSYNEQFF
V: TRBV29-1; size: -; D: -; J: TRBJ1-1; DNA: TGCAGCGTTGAGGTCCGGGGGTCCCCTGAAGCTTTCTTT; CDR3: CSVEVRGSPEAFF
V: TRBV15; size: -; D: -; J: TRBJ1-5; DNA: TGTGCCACCAGCAGAGTACCCGGTGAGCAGCCATTTAGCAATCAGCCCCAGCATTTT; CDR3: CATSRVPGEQPFSNQPQHF
V: TRBV10-3; size: -; D: -; J: TRBJ2-7; DNA: TGTGCCACCACGGACAATTTCGACGAGCAGTACTTC; CDR3: CATTDNFDEQYF
V: TRBV6-5; size: -; D: -; J: TRBJ1-3; DNA: TGTGCCAGCAGGAAGGGGGGAAACACCATATATTTT; CDR3: CASRKGGNTIYF
V: TRBV20-1; size: -; D: TRBD2; J: TRBJ2-2; DNA: TGCAGTGCTAGCCGGACTAGCGGGAGCCCCGGGGAGCTGTTTTTT; CDR3: CSASRTSGSPGELFF
V: TRBV6-1; size: -; D: -; J: TRBJ2-7; DNA: TGTGCCAGTGCCTACTCACTGCACGAGCAGTACTTC; CDR3: CASAYSLHEQYF
V: TRBV20-1; size: -; D: TRBD2; J: TRBJ2-1; DNA: TGCAGTGCTAGATCGGCTAGCGGGGGCCACAATGAGCAGTTCTTC; CDR3: CSARSASGGHNEQFF
V: TRBV27; size: -; D: -; J: TRBJ2-1; DNA: TGTGCCAGCAGTCTTACGCCTCCCAGCGCCAAATACAATGAGCAGTTCTTC; CDR3: CASSLTPPSAKYNEQFF
V: TRBV4-1; size: -; D: -; J: TRBJ1-1; DNA: TGCGCCACCCAATATGGGGCTGAAGCTTTCTTT; CDR3: CATQYGAEAFF
V: TRBV5-5; size: -; D: -; J: TRBJ2-7; DNA: TGTGCCAGCAGCTTTGACCACTACGAGCAGTACTTC; CDR3: CASSFDHYEQYF
V: TRBV29-1; size: -; D: TRBD1; J: TRBJ2-5; DNA: TGCAGCGTTGAAGATGTTGACCCGGGACAGGATGGGTCAACGCACCCACCTCCCAAAGAGACCCAGTACTTC; CDR3: CSVEDVDPGQDGSTHPPPKETQYF
V: TRBV6-5; size: -; D: -; J: TRBJ2-5; DNA: TGTGCCAGCAGTTACTCGATGGGGGTAAAAGAGACCCAGTACTTC; CDR3: CASSYSMGVKETQYF
V: TRBV27; size: -; D: -; J: TRBJ1-1; DNA: TGTGCCAGCAGTTTACCAGGGAAGTCGAACACTGAAGCTTTCTTT; CDR3: CASSLPGKSNTEAFF
V: TRBV13; size: -; D: TRBD2; J: TRBJ2-1; DNA: TGTGCCAGCAGCTTCAGGACTAGCGGGGGGCTGGTTGAGCAGTTCTTC; CDR3: CASSFRTSGGLVEQFF
V: TRBV7-2; size: -; D: -; J: TRBJ2-7; DNA: TGTGCCAGCAGCTTTGGGAGAGACGGAACTTACCACTACGAGCAGTACTTC; CDR3: CASSFGRDGTYHYEQYF
V: TRBV6-5; size: -; D: -; J: TRBJ1-1; DNA: TGTGCCAGCAGTTACTCGATCGCAGACACTGAAGCTTTCTTT; CDR3: CASSYSIADTEAFF
V: TRBV7-6; size: -; D: -; J: TRBJ2-7; DNA: TGTGCCAGCAGCTTCCGGGACGGTGTCTACGAGCAGTACTTC; CDR3: CASSFRDGVYEQYF